This paragraph reports one TCR beta chain. Antigen: not known. Profiling relied on immunoSEQ multiplex PCR, and the TCRdb table lists in-frame clones only, not all of them. Of tens of thousands of clones in the sample, roughly 87% were seen once. This entry is derived from a study of T cells in localized non-small cell lung cancer. General study findings and limits: In adjacent lung, a median roughly 56 of the top 100 tumor clones were found. In the blood, greater T cell density corresponded to longer overall survival.

J was trimmed by 5 bases and V by 2 bases; bases with no gene match: 3. CDR3 size: 14 residues. CDR1 and CDR2 (germline): SGHRS, YFSETQ. V gene TRBV5-1 combines with J gene TRBJ2-2, with 7 bases matching TRBD1. The sample here was peripheral blood, taken before any cancer treatment. This TCR came from a man aged 35 to 70 with stage I squamous cell lung carcinoma. The CDR3 DNA reads TGCGCCAGCAGCTTCACAGGGGTGACCGGGGAGCTGTTTTTT. Protein: CASSFTGVTGELFF.